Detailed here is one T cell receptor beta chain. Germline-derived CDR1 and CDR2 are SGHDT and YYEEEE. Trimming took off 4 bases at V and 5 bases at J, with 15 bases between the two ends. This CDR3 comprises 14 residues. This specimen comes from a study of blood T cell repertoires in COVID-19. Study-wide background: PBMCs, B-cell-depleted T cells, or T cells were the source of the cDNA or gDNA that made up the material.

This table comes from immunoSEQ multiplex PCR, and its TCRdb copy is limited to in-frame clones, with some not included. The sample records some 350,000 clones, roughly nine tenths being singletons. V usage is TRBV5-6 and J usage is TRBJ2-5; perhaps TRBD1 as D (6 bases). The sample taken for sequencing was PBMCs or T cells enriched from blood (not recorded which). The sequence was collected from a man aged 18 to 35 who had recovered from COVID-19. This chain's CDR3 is CASSRNTGRETQYF. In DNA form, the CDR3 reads TGTGCCAGCAGCCGAAACACAGGGCGGGAGACCCAGTACTTC.